These 13 T cell receptor beta chains originate from one sample sequenced in a study of control samples from healthy donors and cancer patients. Profiled with immunoSEQ multiplex PCR; TCRdb holds only in-frame clones, not every one. The sample lists around 94,000 clones; just over 90% were seen once. Sample: blood. Receptor source: a woman aged 18 to 35 in good health.

The V gene is TRBV28, the J gene TRBJ2-7, with D possibly being TRBD2 (5 bases). The CDR3 totals 13 residues. Germline V gene data show CDR1 as MDHEN and CDR2 as SYDVKM. The V end was cut by 6 bases, the J end by 3 bases, with 12 bases between. This CDR3 reads CASSPGVNYEQYF. CDR3 in DNA: TGTGCCAGCAGCCCCGGGGTCAACTACGAGCAGTACTTC. Based on the CDR3 plus reference TRBV28 and TRBJ2-7, the full variable domain is DVKVTQSSRYLVKRTGEKVFLECVQDMDHENMFWYRQDPGLGLRLIYFSYDVKMKEKGDIPEGYSVSREKKERFSLILESASTNQTSMYLCASSPGVNYEQYFGPGTRLTVT.

The V call is TRBV4-1, the J call TRBJ2-7; possibly TRBD1 for D (6 bases). Trimming shortened V by 3 bases and J by 4 bases, and 16 bases separated the two germline ends. From germline, CDR1 is MGHRA and CDR2 YSYEKL. This CDR3 comprises 15 residues. CDR3 coding DNA: TGCGCCAGCAGCCACGAATGGACAGCCACTTACGAGCAGTACTTC. This encodes CASSHEWTATYEQYF.

V gene TRBV27 combines with J gene TRBJ2-7, with D perhaps TRBD1 (6 bases). This CDR3 is 15 amino acids long. Germline-derived CDR1 and CDR2 are MNHEY and SMNVEV (reference sequence). The V end was cut by 4 bases, the J end by 2 bases, with 15 bases between. The CDR3 DNA follows: TGTGCCAGCAGTTATCGGTACAGGGCTGCCTACGAGCAGTACTTC. Translated: CASSYRYRAAYEQYF.

The CDR3 sequence: CASSLEVGTGSVSDTQYF. The CDR3 DNA follows: TGTGCCAGCAGTTTAGAAGTCGGGACAGGGTCTGTTTCAGATACGCAGTATTTT. V usage is TRBV27 and J usage is TRBJ2-3, with TRBD1 matching 9 bases. CDR1 is MNHEY and CDR2 is SMNVEV in the germline V gene (reference sequence). V was clipped by 2 bases and J by 4 bases; unmatched bases: 13. The CDR3 totals 18 residues.

The CDR3 bases are TGTGCCAGCAGCGCCCAGGGTAATGAAAAACTGTTTTTT. This codes for CASSAQGNEKLFF. The chain has TRBV7-9 and TRBJ1-4; TRBD1 is a possible D gene (5 bases). The germline V and J ends were trimmed by 5 bases and 4 bases, with 8 bases remaining between them. The CDR3 is 13 residues long. In germline, CDR1 is SEHNR, CDR2 FQNEAQ (reference sequence).

The chain carries TRBV4-2 and TRBJ1-2, with 8 bases that match TRBD1. V lost 0 bases and J lost 8; bases outside the gene matches: 8. This CDR3 has 15 amino acids. Per germline, CDR1 LGHNA and CDR2 YNFKEQ. The CDR3 loop reads CASSQDRGQGIGYTF. The DNA of the CDR3 is TGTGCCAGCAGCCAAGATCGAGGACAGGGTATAGGCTACACCTTC.

The CDR3 here is CASSFGGGSVANEKLFF. CDR3 bases: TGTGCCAGCAGCTTCGGGGGAGGGAGCGTCGCTAATGAAAAACTGTTTTTT. The V and J genes are TRBV7-9 and TRBJ1-4; a weak D match, TRBD1 (5 bases). Trimming removed 3 bases at V and 3 bases at J, with 17 bases between. Germline-derived CDR1 and CDR2 are SEHNR and FQNEAQ (reference sequence). The CDR3 is 17 amino acids.

The rearrangement links TRBV6-5 to TRBJ2-7; D unresolved. The CDR3 consists of 13 residues. The V end was cut by 4 bases, the J end by 5 bases, with 12 bases between. CDR1 and CDR2 (germline): MNHEY, SVGAGI. The CDR3 is CASSSRPANEQYF. CDR3 bases: TGTGCCAGCAGTTCTCGACCGGCTAACGAGCAGTACTTC.

The rearrangement uses TRBV15 and TRBJ1-1; D remains unclear. Trimming stripped 3 bases from V and 1 base from J, with 12 bases between. The germline CDR1 and CDR2 sequences are LNHNV and YYDKDF (reference sequence). The CDR3 sequence is 15 residues long. The CDR3 is CATSSKDSANTEAFF. For the CDR3, the DNA is TGTGCCACCAGCAGTAAGGATTCAGCGAACACTGAAGCTTTCTTT.

The chain uses TRBV19 and TRBJ1-1; no reliable D call. Germline V gives CDR1 LNHDA, CDR2 SQIVND (reference sequence). The V end lost 5 bases, the J end lost 4 bases, and 11 bases lay between the germline ends. This CDR3 comprises 13 residues. Written as DNA, the CDR3 is TGTGCCAGTAGTTCCTCAGAGGGCACTGAAGCTTTCTTT. Protein: CASSSSEGTEAFF.

CDR3 DNA: TGCGCCAGCAGCGCAGGGGCGTCGGATGGCTACACCTTC. As protein: CASSAGASDGYTF. V is TRBV5-1 and J is TRBJ1-2, with D maybe TRBD1 (6 bases). Trimming took off 4 bases at V and 6 bases at J, with 13 bases between the two ends. This CDR3 has 13 amino acids. The germline CDR1 and CDR2 sequences are SGHRS and YFSETQ. Full variable domain (remainder filled in from reference TRBV5-1 and TRBJ1-2): KAGVTQTPRYLIKTRGQQVTLSCSPISGHRSVSWYQQTPGQGLQFLFEYFSETQRNKGNFPGRFSGRQFSNSRSEMNVSTLELGDSALYLCASSAGASDGYTFGSGTRLTVV.

The V gene is TRBV6-1, the J gene TRBJ2-5; D may be TRBD2 (6 bases). The CDR3 has 14 amino acids. Germline V gene data show CDR1 as MNHNS and CDR2 as SASEGT. The germline V and J ends were trimmed by 2 bases and 4 bases, with 11 bases remaining between them. The CDR3 reads CASSERGVRETQYF. In DNA, the CDR3 is TGTGCCAGCAGTGAACGCGGGGTGAGAGAGACCCAGTACTTC.

This rearrangement joins TRBV5-1 to TRBJ1-2; D ambiguous. The CDR3 is 13 residues long. Germline CDR1 reads SGHRS; CDR2 reads YFSETQ. V was pared by 5 bases and J by 0 bases, with 8 bases between. CDR3 amino acids: CASREGANYGYTF. For the CDR3, the DNA is TGCGCCAGCAGGGAAGGTGCTAACTATGGCTACACCTTC.